This section outlines one T cell receptor (beta chain) sequence together with its context. Its target is not known. Preparation of the TCRbeta library was carried out with unique molecular identifiers. TCRdb re-called the PCR reads through MiXCR, storing one row per CDR3 protein. Of some 600,000 distinct CDR3 sequences in the sample, around 13% are singletons; the top ten hold around 2.2%. This CDR3 spans 16 amino acids. V dropped 4 bases and J dropped 2; count of bases not matched to a gene: 5. Germline V gives CDR1 MNHEY, CDR2 SVGAGI. This entry comes from a study of T-cell reconstitution after alpha-beta-depleted transplantation in children. Findings and caveats of the study: Most T-cell counts and diversity one year after the transplant came from T cells that were newly produced. The high TCRbeta diversity at day 60 in some patients came from surviving recipient T cells and thymic progenitors. Alpha-beta T cells present about two months after transplant were reported to originate from several hundred expanded graft clones.

The rearrangement uses TRBV6-5 and TRBJ2-1; TRBD2 agrees at 10 bases. The material sequenced was PBMCs, mostly from graft donor cells, taken 360 days after TCRalphabeta/CD19-depleted stem cell transplant. This TCR was sampled from a male patient between 10 and 17 years old who had a stem cell transplant for acute myeloid leukemia, so the T cells may come from the graft donor. The CDR3 DNA reads TGTGCCAGCAGTTTATATAGCGGGAGGCCCTACAATGAGCAGTTCTTC. Translated: CASSLYSGRPYNEQFF.